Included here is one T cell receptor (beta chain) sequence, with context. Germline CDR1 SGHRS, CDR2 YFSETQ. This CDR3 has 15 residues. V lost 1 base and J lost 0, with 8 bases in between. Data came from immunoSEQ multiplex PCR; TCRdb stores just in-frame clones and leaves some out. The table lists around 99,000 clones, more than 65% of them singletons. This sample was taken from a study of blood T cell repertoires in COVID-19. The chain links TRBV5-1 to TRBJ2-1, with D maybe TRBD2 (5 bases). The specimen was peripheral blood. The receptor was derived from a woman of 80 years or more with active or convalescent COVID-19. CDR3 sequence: CASSLMGSSYNEQFF. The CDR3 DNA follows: TGCGCCAGCAGCTTGATGGGGAGCTCCTACAATGAGCAGTTCTTC.